These T cell receptor beta chains were read from a single sample in a study of a mutant IDH1 vaccine in newly diagnosed glioma. Method: immunoSEQ multiplex PCR; TCRdb's copy keeps in-frame clones and lacks some. The table records just over 80,000 clones, roughly 85% of them present only once. No antigens are known for them. The specimen was PBMCs, collected from a glioma patient whose treatment included an IDH1 peptide vaccine. The receptors stem from a young man with glioma. Some clones in this sample may be carry-over from other donors' samples. CDR3s leave out the opening cysteine and the closing phenylalanine or tryptophan. The order of the fields is J gene, V gene, CDR3 protein.

j_call: TRBJ2-3; v_call: TRBV5-1; cdr3_aa: ASSPPGTGRTDTQY
j_call: TRBJ2-3; v_call: TRBV5-1; cdr3_aa: ASKTSGASTDTQY
j_call: TRBJ2-1; v_call: TRBV11-2; cdr3_aa: ASRLRGTGDWDEQF
j_call: TRBJ1-5; v_call: TRBV5-1; cdr3_aa: ASSPDGRGSNQPQH
j_call: TRBJ2-1; v_call: TRBV23-1; cdr3_aa: ASSVCGFPYNEQF
j_call: TRBJ2-1; v_call: TRBV10-2; cdr3_aa: ASRYQGRHEQF
j_call: TRBJ1-1; v_call: TRBV7-9; cdr3_aa: ASSLGLRAGPNTEAF
j_call: TRBJ2-6; v_call: TRBV16; cdr3_aa: ASSQSLTSGANVLT
j_call: TRBJ1-3; v_call: TRBV15; cdr3_aa: ATSKGSSGNTIY
j_call: TRBJ1-1; v_call: TRBV28; cdr3_aa: ASIIGAGTEAF
j_call: TRBJ1-2; v_call: TRBV11-1; cdr3_aa: ASSQPQVRSGYT
j_call: TRBJ2-7; v_call: TRBV5-1; cdr3_aa: ASSPSRTRSSYEQY
j_call: TRBJ2-7; v_call: TRBV27; cdr3_aa: ASFGIISGVSEQY
j_call: TRBJ2-1; v_call: TRBV19; cdr3_aa: ASSRGNNEQF
j_call: TRBJ2-3; v_call: TRBV2; cdr3_aa: ASSVVAGTPYTDTQY
j_call: TRBJ1-1; v_call: TRBV6-9; cdr3_aa: ATPPCASTEAF
j_call: TRBJ2-5; v_call: TRBV19; cdr3_aa: ASSPRQGLQETQY
j_call: TRBJ1-2; v_call: TRBV19; cdr3_aa: ASSLGGQEHRAT
j_call: TRBJ2-7; v_call: TRBV6-5; cdr3_aa: ASSLGTGPREY
j_call: TRBJ2-3; v_call: TRBV7-6; cdr3_aa: ASSLDSGWVDTQY
j_call: TRBJ2-4; v_call: TRBV28; cdr3_aa: ASSTRQGRTKNIQY
j_call: TRBJ2-3; v_call: TRBV7-2; cdr3_aa: ASSLVAGGVDTQY
j_call: TRBJ1-2; v_call: TRBV28; cdr3_aa: ASSLVAGGNGYT
j_call: TRBJ1-1; v_call: TRBV10-3; cdr3_aa: AIRGLGTEAF
j_call: TRBJ2-7; v_call: TRBV28; cdr3_aa: ASTFLGSEQY